In this sample, the clone carrying this TCR beta chain turned up a few times. Its antigen remains unidentified. This sample was included in a study of post-analysis software for immune sequencing data. Study outcomes and limitations: Four or five TRBV segments, including TRBV5-6, TRBV5-1 and TRBV20-1, were more frequent in patients than controls. Batch-matched samples strongly co-clustered by F measure.

The CDR3 is 15 amino acids. The germline gives CDR1 SGHAT, CDR2 FQNNGV. Trimming took 4 bases from V and 6 from J, leaving 15 bases between them. The TCR beta cDNA libraries contained unique molecular identifiers. There were roughly 0.95 to 10 million T cells, and about 500,000 cDNA molecules came from them. TCRdb re-called the PCR reads with MiXCR, one entry per CDR3 protein. This sample yields 740,000 or so distinct CDR3 sequences, of which roughly half are seen a single time; 4.6% belongs to the top ten. The gene calls are TRBV11-2 and TRBJ2-2; D is possibly TRBD1 (5 bases). The source is a girl under 18 with multiple sclerosis. Sequences were obtained from blood. In DNA, the CDR3 is TGTGCCAGCAGCTCCGCAGCAGGGTCCTCCGGGGAGCTGTTTTTT. Translation: CASSSAAGSSGELFF.